Ten or more counts support the clone carrying this T cell receptor (beta chain). This entry is derived from a study of shared clonotypes between healthy human individuals. Germline V gene lookup returns CDR1 SGHTA and CDR2 FQGNSA. The CDR3 totals 13 residues. With 2 bases removed from V and 9 bases from J, the gap between germline ends came to 13 bases. Profiling relied on immunoSEQ multiplex PCR, and the TCRdb table lists in-frame clones only, not all of them. This sample has over a million clones; around 82% occur once, and the top ten carry 0.61%. The sample was memory CD4+ T cells from PBMCs. Specified subset: CD45RA-negative fraction. The V gene is TRBV7-2, the J gene TRBJ2-5; D is perhaps TRBD2 (6 bases). The TCR comes from a man younger than 35 in good health. Some clones in this sample may be carry-over from other donors' samples. The CDR3 loop reads CASSLRGRMAQYF. The CDR3 DNA follows: TGTGCCAGCAGCTTACGAGGGAGGATGGCCCAGTACTTC.